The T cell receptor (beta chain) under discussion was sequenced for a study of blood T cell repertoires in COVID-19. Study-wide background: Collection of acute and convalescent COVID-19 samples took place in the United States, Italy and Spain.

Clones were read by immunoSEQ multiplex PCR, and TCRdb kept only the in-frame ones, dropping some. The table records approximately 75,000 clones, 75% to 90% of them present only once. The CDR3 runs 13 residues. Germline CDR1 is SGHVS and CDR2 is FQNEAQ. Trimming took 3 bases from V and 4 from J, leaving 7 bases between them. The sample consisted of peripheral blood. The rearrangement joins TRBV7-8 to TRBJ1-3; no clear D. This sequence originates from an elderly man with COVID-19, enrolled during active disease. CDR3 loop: CASSFAEGNTIYF. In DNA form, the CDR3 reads TGTGCCAGCAGCTTCGCTGAGGGAAACACCATATATTTT.